This TCR beta chain was retrieved from a study of blood T cell repertoires in COVID-19. Study information: Material from acute and convalescent COVID-19 was sourced from the United States, Italy and Spain. Nucleic acid was either cDNA or gDNA, and it came from T cells, B-cell-depleted T cells, or PBMCs.

In the study's own analysis: Nucleated cell counts were estimated from reference gene primer amplification. The table came from immunoSEQ multiplex PCR; TCRdb's copy has only in-frame clones and leaves some out. The V and J calls and the clone size are those of that table, but D and trimming were determined from the DNA. The sample holds a few hundred thousand clones, about 86% seen once. Sequencing was done on a sample of peripheral blood. This clonotype was sampled from a woman between 50 and 59 years old with acute or convalescent COVID-19.

The CDR3 region is CASSLGSGGLDEQYV. The CDR3 DNA sequence: TGCGCCAGCAGCTTGGGCAGCGGGGGATTGGATGAGCAGTACGTC. The chain has TRBV5-1 and TRBJ2-7; 8 bases line up with TRBD2. The ends lost 0 bases at V and 7 bases at J; junction bases unmatched: 9. The CDR3 spans 15 residues. The germline CDR1 and CDR2 sequences are SGHRS and YFSETQ.